This is a list of T cell receptor beta chains from one sample in a study of OX40 agonist ivuxolimab in advanced cancers. Using immunoSEQ multiplex PCR, the repertoire was profiled, and TCRdb retains in-frame clones only, with some absent. In the table there are about 48,000 clones, about 83% of which are singletons. Sequencing was performed on CD4+ or CD8+ T cells sorted from blood, taken in a trial of the OX40 agonist ivuxolimab. The receptors shown here come from an adult with an advanced solid tumor such as melanoma, head and neck, liver or kidney cancer. CDR3s include the opening cysteine and the closing phenylalanine or tryptophan. The D gene is left open where the match is weak. Clone sizes are given selectively: once, few, many, or a class where the clone is expanded.

CDR3 DNA: TGTGCCAGCAGCCCCCCCGGGGGGGAAGACGTCCTCCACTTT; CDR3 protein: CASSPPGGEDVLHF; J gene: TRBJ1-6; V gene: TRBV7-6; clone size: NA; D gene: NA
CDR3 DNA: TGTGCCAGCAGCTTAACTGAAGGGCCGGGCTATGGCTACACCTTC; CDR3 protein: CASSLTEGPGYGYTF; J gene: TRBJ1-2; V gene: TRBV7-8; clone size: NA; D gene: NA
CDR3 DNA: TGCAGCGTTAGGGAGGGCTCTGGAAACACCATATATTTT; CDR3 protein: CSVREGSGNTIYF; J gene: TRBJ1-3; V gene: TRBV29-1; clone size: NA; D gene: NA
CDR3 DNA: TGCGCCAGCAGCGAAACAGATTTCGCTAACTATGGCTACACCTTC; CDR3 protein: CASSETDFANYGYTF; J gene: TRBJ1-2; V gene: TRBV5-1; clone size: once; D gene: NA
CDR3 DNA: TGTGCCAGCAGCTTGTGGGTTATAAATAATGAAAAACTGTTTTTT; CDR3 protein: CASSLWVINNEKLFF; J gene: TRBJ1-4; V gene: TRBV5-6; clone size: NA; D gene: NA
CDR3 DNA: TGCGCCAGCAGTGAGTCTCCGAGACAGGGAAACTTC; CDR3 protein: CASSESPRQGNF; J gene: TRBJ2-7; V gene: TRBV10-2; clone size: few; D gene: TRBD1
CDR3 DNA: TGTGCCAGCACTTTAGACAGGAACGATCAGCCCCAGCATTTT; CDR3 protein: CASTLDRNDQPQHF; J gene: TRBJ1-5; V gene: TRBV6-1; clone size: NA; D gene: NA
CDR3 DNA: TGTGCCAGCAGCTTAAGGGGGCCACGAGGGTCCGCAGATACGCAGTATTTT; CDR3 protein: CASSLRGPRGSADTQYF; J gene: TRBJ2-3; V gene: TRBV7-2; clone size: NA; D gene: TRBD1
CDR3 DNA: TGTGCCAGCAGACGTAAGGACGAGCCCAACGTCCTGACTTTC; CDR3 protein: CASRRKDEPNVLTF; J gene: TRBJ2-6; V gene: TRBV5-8; clone size: NA; D gene: NA
CDR3 DNA: TGTGCCAGCAGCTTAAAATTCGCGGGTGAAGCTTTCTTT; CDR3 protein: CASSLKFAGEAFF; J gene: TRBJ1-1; V gene: TRBV7-3; clone size: NA; D gene: NA
CDR3 DNA: TGTGCCAGCAGCGTAGACCCCGATCCAGGGGACACTGAAGCTTTCTTT; CDR3 protein: CASSVDPDPGDTEAFF; J gene: TRBJ1-1; V gene: TRBV9; clone size: NA; D gene: NA
CDR3 DNA: TGTGCCAGTAGTATAGCGAAAGGACGAGGGGAGACCCAGTACTTC; CDR3 protein: CASSIAKGRGETQYF; J gene: TRBJ2-5; V gene: TRBV19; clone size: NA; D gene: NA
CDR3 DNA: TGTGCCAGCAGTGATGCTAGCGGGGGTTTCTACGAGCAGTACTTC; CDR3 protein: CASSDASGGFYEQYF; J gene: TRBJ2-7; V gene: TRBV2; clone size: once; D gene: TRBD2
CDR3 DNA: TGTGCCAGCTCACCTTCAGCGGTTAACTATGGCTACACCTTC; CDR3 protein: CASSPSAVNYGYTF; J gene: TRBJ1-2; V gene: TRBV18; clone size: NA; D gene: NA
CDR3 DNA: TGTGCCAGCAGTTACTCCCAGACAGGGCTCTATGGCTACACCTTC; CDR3 protein: CASSYSQTGLYGYTF; J gene: TRBJ1-2; V gene: TRBV6-5; clone size: NA; D gene: TRBD1
CDR3 DNA: TGCGCCAGCTCCAAGGGGAGGAACACTGAAGCTTTCTTT; CDR3 protein: CASSKGRNTEAFF; J gene: TRBJ1-1; V gene: TRBV5-1; clone size: NA; D gene: NA
CDR3 DNA: TGTGCCAGCAGCGTCATCCCGACAATCTTGCTAAGTGAGCAGTTCTTC; CDR3 protein: CASSVIPTILLSEQFF; J gene: TRBJ2-1; V gene: TRBV11-3; clone size: once; D gene: NA
CDR3 DNA: TGTGCCAGCACCCCACTTCAGGGAAATGAAAAACTGTTTTTT; CDR3 protein: CASTPLQGNEKLFF; J gene: TRBJ1-4; V gene: TRBV7-9; clone size: NA; D gene: NA
CDR3 DNA: TGCAGTGCTGGTAATCAGCCCCAGCATTTT; CDR3 protein: CSAGNQPQHF; J gene: TRBJ1-5; V gene: TRBV20-1; clone size: NA; D gene: NA
CDR3 DNA: TGTGCCAGCAGCGCTCGGACAGTTTACAATGAGCAGTTCTTC; CDR3 protein: CASSARTVYNEQFF; J gene: TRBJ2-1; V gene: TRBV9; clone size: NA; D gene: NA
CDR3 DNA: TGTGCCAGCTCACCTCGAATTAGCGGGGGAGAAGACAATGAGCAGTTCTTC; CDR3 protein: CASSPRISGGEDNEQFF; J gene: TRBJ2-1; V gene: TRBV18; clone size: NA; D gene: TRBD2
CDR3 DNA: TGTGCCATCAGTGACCCCGGGACAGGGACTGGAAACACCATATATTTT; CDR3 protein: CAISDPGTGTGNTIYF; J gene: TRBJ1-3; V gene: TRBV10-3; clone size: NA; D gene: TRBD1
CDR3 DNA: TGTGCCATCAGTGAGAGGCAGGCATCAGATACGCAGTATTTT; CDR3 protein: CAISERQASDTQYF; J gene: TRBJ2-3; V gene: TRBV10-3; clone size: NA; D gene: NA
CDR3 DNA: TGCGCCAGCAGTCAATCTCGGAGGCTCGCTGAAGCTTTCTTT; CDR3 protein: CASSQSRRLAEAFF; J gene: TRBJ1-1; V gene: TRBV23-1; clone size: NA; D gene: NA
CDR3 DNA: TGCGCCAGCAGCTTGGTACAGGGTCTTCGCGATGGCTACACCTTC; CDR3 protein: CASSLVQGLRDGYTF; J gene: TRBJ1-2; V gene: TRBV5-1; clone size: NA; D gene: NA
CDR3 DNA: TGCGCCAGCAGCTTGCGGTTAAGCTCCTATAATTCACCCCTCCACTTT; CDR3 protein: CASSLRLSSYNSPLHF; J gene: TRBJ1-6; V gene: TRBV5-1; clone size: NA; D gene: NA
CDR3 DNA: TGTGCCAGCTCGCGAGGGGCGAACACCGGGGAGCTGTTTTTT; CDR3 protein: CASSRGANTGELFF; J gene: TRBJ2-2; V gene: TRBV9; clone size: NA; D gene: NA
CDR3 DNA: TGTGCCAGCAGTGAGTGGTTTGGTGAAGCTTTCTTT; CDR3 protein: CASSEWFGEAFF; J gene: TRBJ1-1; V gene: TRBV2; clone size: NA; D gene: NA
CDR3 DNA: TGCGCCAGCAGCCAAGACCTAGGGGAGAAGGGGGAGACCCAGTACTTC; CDR3 protein: CASSQDLGEKGETQYF; J gene: TRBJ2-5; V gene: TRBV4-3; clone size: NA; D gene: NA
CDR3 DNA: TGTGCCAGCAGGGGGGAGGGAGGGGCCAACGTCCTGACTTTC; CDR3 protein: CASRGEGGANVLTF; J gene: TRBJ2-6; V gene: TRBV6-1; clone size: NA; D gene: TRBD2
CDR3 DNA: TGTGCCAGCACCGCCTTGTACCAAGAGACCCAGTACTTC; CDR3 protein: CASTALYQETQYF; J gene: TRBJ2-5; V gene: TRBV2; clone size: NA; D gene: NA
CDR3 DNA: TGTGCCAGCAGTTATCTTCAGGATCGGACCGAGCAGTACTTC; CDR3 protein: CASSYLQDRTEQYF; J gene: TRBJ2-7; V gene: TRBV6-5; clone size: NA; D gene: NA
CDR3 DNA: TGTGCCAGTAGTATACGACAGGGGACCTACAATGAGCAGTTCTTC; CDR3 protein: CASSIRQGTYNEQFF; J gene: TRBJ2-1; V gene: TRBV19; clone size: once; D gene: TRBD1
CDR3 DNA: TGTGCCAGCACACCTGCTGGGAACTATGGCTACACCTTC; CDR3 protein: CASTPAGNYGYTF; J gene: TRBJ1-2; V gene: TRBV6-5; clone size: NA; D gene: NA
CDR3 DNA: TGTGCCAGTAGTACGACAGCCCAAGAGACCCAGTACTTC; CDR3 protein: CASSTTAQETQYF; J gene: TRBJ2-5; V gene: TRBV19; clone size: NA; D gene: NA
CDR3 DNA: TGTGCCAGCAGCTTGGGACTGGTAAGGGAGCAGTACTTC; CDR3 protein: CASSLGLVREQYF; J gene: TRBJ2-7; V gene: TRBV5-4; clone size: NA; D gene: NA
CDR3 DNA: TGTGCCAGCAGCTTGGGACACCTAGCTCTCTATGGCTACACCTTC; CDR3 protein: CASSLGHLALYGYTF; J gene: TRBJ1-2; V gene: TRBV7-9; clone size: NA; D gene: NA
CDR3 DNA: TGTGCCAGTAGTAACAATGGCGGGGGACAAGAGACCCAGTACTTC; CDR3 protein: CASSNNGGGQETQYF; J gene: TRBJ2-5; V gene: TRBV19; clone size: NA; D gene: TRBD2
CDR3 DNA: TGTGCCTGGACAGGGGGCGTGTACGAGCAGTACTTC; CDR3 protein: CAWTGGVYEQYF; J gene: TRBJ2-7; V gene: TRBV30; clone size: few; D gene: TRBD1
CDR3 DNA: TGTGCCAGCAGCTTAATACTAGCGGGGTACAATGAGCAGTTCTTC; CDR3 protein: CASSLILAGYNEQFF; J gene: TRBJ2-1; V gene: TRBV11-3; clone size: NA; D gene: TRBD2
CDR3 DNA: TGTGCCAGCAGCTTAGTCGCGGGGAAAGAGACCCAGTACTTC; CDR3 protein: CASSLVAGKETQYF; J gene: TRBJ2-5; V gene: TRBV7-9; clone size: NA; D gene: NA
CDR3 DNA: TGTGCCAGCAGAGAGACAGGCTCAGCTAACTATGGCTACACCTTC; CDR3 protein: CASRETGSANYGYTF; J gene: TRBJ1-2; V gene: TRBV6-6; clone size: NA; D gene: NA
CDR3 DNA: TGTGCCAGCAGTCCCCCTGCCGGGACAGGGCTCCAAGAGACCCAGTACTTC; CDR3 protein: CASSPPAGTGLQETQYF; J gene: TRBJ2-5; V gene: TRBV28; clone size: few; D gene: TRBD1
CDR3 DNA: TGTGCCAGCAGCTGGTCCCCAGGGGACACTGAAGCTTTCTTT; CDR3 protein: CASSWSPGDTEAFF; J gene: TRBJ1-1; V gene: TRBV7-2; clone size: NA; D gene: NA
CDR3 DNA: TGTGCCAGCACCCCGGGCCTGAACACTGAAGCTTTCTTT; CDR3 protein: CASTPGLNTEAFF; J gene: TRBJ1-1; V gene: TRBV4-2; clone size: NA; D gene: NA
CDR3 DNA: TGCGCCAGCAGCCCTGGATCGGGACGCGGGACCTACGAGCAGTACTTC; CDR3 protein: CASSPGSGRGTYEQYF; J gene: TRBJ2-7; V gene: TRBV4-1; clone size: NA; D gene: NA
CDR3 DNA: TGTGCCAGCAGCCAAGCACTAGCGGGGGGTGTCGGTGCGGCAGATACGCAGTATTTT; CDR3 protein: CASSQALAGGVGAADTQYF; J gene: TRBJ2-3; V gene: TRBV4-2; clone size: NA; D gene: TRBD2
CDR3 DNA: TGTGCCAGCAGCTTGGGGCAGGGGTCCTTCTATGGCTACACCTTC; CDR3 protein: CASSLGQGSFYGYTF; J gene: TRBJ1-2; V gene: TRBV5-5; clone size: NA; D gene: NA
CDR3 DNA: TGTGCCAGCAGCTTTCAACCGGGACAACCTACAGGCTACACCTTC; CDR3 protein: CASSFQPGQPTGYTF; J gene: TRBJ1-2; V gene: TRBV7-2; clone size: once; D gene: NA
CDR3 DNA: TGTGCCAGCAGCCCCGGGGGAGACAATGAGCAGTTCTTC; CDR3 protein: CASSPGGDNEQFF; J gene: TRBJ2-1; V gene: TRBV7-3; clone size: NA; D gene: NA
CDR3 DNA: TGTGCCAGCAGCTTAGATACGGCCGCACGGGGTACGGCCCAGTACTTC; CDR3 protein: CASSLDTAARGTAQYF; J gene: TRBJ2-5; V gene: TRBV7-6; clone size: NA; D gene: NA
CDR3 DNA: TGTGCCAGCAGAAGGTCGGGTCAGCCCCAGCATTTT; CDR3 protein: CASRRSGQPQHF; J gene: TRBJ1-5; V gene: TRBV6-5; clone size: NA; D gene: NA
CDR3 DNA: TGTGCCAGCAGCTTGGTGACCGGGGCGGGAAACACCATATATTTT; CDR3 protein: CASSLVTGAGNTIYF; J gene: TRBJ1-3; V gene: TRBV11-2; clone size: NA; D gene: NA
CDR3 DNA: TGTGCCAGCAGCGTACGCGGGGCCCCTCCGTGGGATACGCAGTATTTT; CDR3 protein: CASSVRGAPPWDTQYF; J gene: TRBJ2-3; V gene: TRBV9; clone size: NA; D gene: NA